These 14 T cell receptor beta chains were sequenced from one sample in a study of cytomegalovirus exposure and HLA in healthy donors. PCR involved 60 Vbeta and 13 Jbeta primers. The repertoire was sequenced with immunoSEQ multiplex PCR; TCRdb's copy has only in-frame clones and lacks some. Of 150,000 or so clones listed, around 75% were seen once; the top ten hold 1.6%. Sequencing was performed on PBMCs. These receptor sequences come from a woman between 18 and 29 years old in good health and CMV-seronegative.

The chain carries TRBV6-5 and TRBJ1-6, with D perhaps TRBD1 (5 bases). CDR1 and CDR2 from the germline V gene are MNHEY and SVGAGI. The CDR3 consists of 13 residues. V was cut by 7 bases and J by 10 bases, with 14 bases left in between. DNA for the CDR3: TGTGCCAGCACGGCCAGGGAAGAATCACCCCTCCACTTT. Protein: CASTAREESPLHF.

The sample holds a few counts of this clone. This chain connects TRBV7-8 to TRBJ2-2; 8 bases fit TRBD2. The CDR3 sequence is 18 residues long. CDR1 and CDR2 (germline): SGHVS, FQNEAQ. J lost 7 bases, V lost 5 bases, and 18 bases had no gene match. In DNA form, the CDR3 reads TGTGCCAGCAGCCCAACGGTTTCAGCTAGCGGGTATAGCGGGGAGCTGTTTTTT. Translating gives CASSPTVSASGYSGELFF.

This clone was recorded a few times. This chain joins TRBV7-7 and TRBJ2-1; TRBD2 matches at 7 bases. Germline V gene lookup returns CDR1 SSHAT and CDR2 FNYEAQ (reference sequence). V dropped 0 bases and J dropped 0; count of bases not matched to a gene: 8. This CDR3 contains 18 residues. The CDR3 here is CASSLAAVLALSYNEQFF. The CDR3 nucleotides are TGTGCCAGCAGCTTAGCGGCCGTACTAGCGCTCTCCTACAATGAGCAGTTCTTC.

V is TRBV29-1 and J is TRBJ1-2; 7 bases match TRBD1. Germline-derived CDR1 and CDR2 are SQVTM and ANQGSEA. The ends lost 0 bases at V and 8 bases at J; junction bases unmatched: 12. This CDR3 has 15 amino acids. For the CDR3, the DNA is TGCAGCGTTGAAGATCTTCAAGGCAGGGGGAGCGGCTACACCTTC. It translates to CSVEDLQGRGSGYTF.

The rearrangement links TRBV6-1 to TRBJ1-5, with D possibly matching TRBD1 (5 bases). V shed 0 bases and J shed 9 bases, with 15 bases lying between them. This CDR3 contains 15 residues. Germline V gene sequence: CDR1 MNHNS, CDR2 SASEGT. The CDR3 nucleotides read TGTGCCAGCAGTGAAGCGGGCGGGGCTGTTGCGCCCCAGCATTTT. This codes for CASSEAGGAVAPQHF.

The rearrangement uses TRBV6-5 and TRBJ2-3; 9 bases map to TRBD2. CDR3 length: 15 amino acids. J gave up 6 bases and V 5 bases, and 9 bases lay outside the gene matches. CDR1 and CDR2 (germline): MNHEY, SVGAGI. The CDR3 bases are TGTGCCAGCAGTAACGGACTAGCGTTGGTCGATACGCAGTATTTT. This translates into CASSNGLALVDTQYF.

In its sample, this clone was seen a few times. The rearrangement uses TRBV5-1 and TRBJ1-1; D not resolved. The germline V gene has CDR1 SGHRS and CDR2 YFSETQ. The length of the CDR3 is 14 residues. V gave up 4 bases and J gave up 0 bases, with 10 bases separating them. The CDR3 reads CASSMTDLNTEAFF. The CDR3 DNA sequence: TGCGCCAGCAGCATGACGGACTTGAACACTGAAGCTTTCTTT.

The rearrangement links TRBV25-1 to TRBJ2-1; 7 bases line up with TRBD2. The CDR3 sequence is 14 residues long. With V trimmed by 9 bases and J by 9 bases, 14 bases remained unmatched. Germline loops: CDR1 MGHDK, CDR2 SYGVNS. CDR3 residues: CASRLGGPISEQFF. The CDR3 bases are TGTGCCAGTAGATTGGGAGGGCCGATTAGTGAGCAGTTCTTC.

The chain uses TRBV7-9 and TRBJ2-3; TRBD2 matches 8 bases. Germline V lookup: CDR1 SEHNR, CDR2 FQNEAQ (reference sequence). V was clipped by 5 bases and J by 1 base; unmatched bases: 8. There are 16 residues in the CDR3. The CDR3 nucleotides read TGTGCCAGCAGCCCCGCGGGAGGTGCGGGCACAGATACGCAGTATTTT. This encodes CASSPAGGAGTDTQYF.

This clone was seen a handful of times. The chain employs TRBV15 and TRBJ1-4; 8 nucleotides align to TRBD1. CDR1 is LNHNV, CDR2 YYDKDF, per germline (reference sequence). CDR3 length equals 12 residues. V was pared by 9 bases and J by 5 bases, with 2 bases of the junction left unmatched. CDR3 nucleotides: TGTGCCACAGGGACAGGCAATGAAAAACTGTTTTTT. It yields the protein CATGTGNEKLFF.

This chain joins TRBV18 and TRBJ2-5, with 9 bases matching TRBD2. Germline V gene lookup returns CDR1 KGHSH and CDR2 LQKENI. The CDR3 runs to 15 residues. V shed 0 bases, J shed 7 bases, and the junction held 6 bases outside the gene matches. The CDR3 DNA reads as TGTGCCAGCTCACCACCGACTAGCGGTATCGGGACCCAGTACTTC. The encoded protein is CASSPPTSGIGTQYF.

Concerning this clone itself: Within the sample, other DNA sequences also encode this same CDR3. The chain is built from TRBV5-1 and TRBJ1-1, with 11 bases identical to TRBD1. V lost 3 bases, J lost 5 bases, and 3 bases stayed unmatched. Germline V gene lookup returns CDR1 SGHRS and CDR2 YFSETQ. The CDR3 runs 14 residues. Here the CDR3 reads CASSSGTGGTEAFF. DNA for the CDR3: TGCGCCAGCAGCTCTGGGACAGGGGGTACTGAAGCTTTCTTT.

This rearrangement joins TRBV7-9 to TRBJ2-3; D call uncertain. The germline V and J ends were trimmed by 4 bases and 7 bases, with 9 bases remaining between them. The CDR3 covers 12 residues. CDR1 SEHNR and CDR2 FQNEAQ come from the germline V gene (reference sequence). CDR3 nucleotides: TGTGCCAGCAGCTCAGCCCCGTATACGCAGTATTTT. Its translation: CASSSAPYTQYF.

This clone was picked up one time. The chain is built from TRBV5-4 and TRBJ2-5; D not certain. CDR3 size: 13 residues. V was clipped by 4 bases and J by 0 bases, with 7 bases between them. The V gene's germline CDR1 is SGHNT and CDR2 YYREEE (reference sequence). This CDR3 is CASSQQYQETQYF. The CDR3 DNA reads TGTGCCAGCAGCCAACAGTACCAAGAGACCCAGTACTTC.